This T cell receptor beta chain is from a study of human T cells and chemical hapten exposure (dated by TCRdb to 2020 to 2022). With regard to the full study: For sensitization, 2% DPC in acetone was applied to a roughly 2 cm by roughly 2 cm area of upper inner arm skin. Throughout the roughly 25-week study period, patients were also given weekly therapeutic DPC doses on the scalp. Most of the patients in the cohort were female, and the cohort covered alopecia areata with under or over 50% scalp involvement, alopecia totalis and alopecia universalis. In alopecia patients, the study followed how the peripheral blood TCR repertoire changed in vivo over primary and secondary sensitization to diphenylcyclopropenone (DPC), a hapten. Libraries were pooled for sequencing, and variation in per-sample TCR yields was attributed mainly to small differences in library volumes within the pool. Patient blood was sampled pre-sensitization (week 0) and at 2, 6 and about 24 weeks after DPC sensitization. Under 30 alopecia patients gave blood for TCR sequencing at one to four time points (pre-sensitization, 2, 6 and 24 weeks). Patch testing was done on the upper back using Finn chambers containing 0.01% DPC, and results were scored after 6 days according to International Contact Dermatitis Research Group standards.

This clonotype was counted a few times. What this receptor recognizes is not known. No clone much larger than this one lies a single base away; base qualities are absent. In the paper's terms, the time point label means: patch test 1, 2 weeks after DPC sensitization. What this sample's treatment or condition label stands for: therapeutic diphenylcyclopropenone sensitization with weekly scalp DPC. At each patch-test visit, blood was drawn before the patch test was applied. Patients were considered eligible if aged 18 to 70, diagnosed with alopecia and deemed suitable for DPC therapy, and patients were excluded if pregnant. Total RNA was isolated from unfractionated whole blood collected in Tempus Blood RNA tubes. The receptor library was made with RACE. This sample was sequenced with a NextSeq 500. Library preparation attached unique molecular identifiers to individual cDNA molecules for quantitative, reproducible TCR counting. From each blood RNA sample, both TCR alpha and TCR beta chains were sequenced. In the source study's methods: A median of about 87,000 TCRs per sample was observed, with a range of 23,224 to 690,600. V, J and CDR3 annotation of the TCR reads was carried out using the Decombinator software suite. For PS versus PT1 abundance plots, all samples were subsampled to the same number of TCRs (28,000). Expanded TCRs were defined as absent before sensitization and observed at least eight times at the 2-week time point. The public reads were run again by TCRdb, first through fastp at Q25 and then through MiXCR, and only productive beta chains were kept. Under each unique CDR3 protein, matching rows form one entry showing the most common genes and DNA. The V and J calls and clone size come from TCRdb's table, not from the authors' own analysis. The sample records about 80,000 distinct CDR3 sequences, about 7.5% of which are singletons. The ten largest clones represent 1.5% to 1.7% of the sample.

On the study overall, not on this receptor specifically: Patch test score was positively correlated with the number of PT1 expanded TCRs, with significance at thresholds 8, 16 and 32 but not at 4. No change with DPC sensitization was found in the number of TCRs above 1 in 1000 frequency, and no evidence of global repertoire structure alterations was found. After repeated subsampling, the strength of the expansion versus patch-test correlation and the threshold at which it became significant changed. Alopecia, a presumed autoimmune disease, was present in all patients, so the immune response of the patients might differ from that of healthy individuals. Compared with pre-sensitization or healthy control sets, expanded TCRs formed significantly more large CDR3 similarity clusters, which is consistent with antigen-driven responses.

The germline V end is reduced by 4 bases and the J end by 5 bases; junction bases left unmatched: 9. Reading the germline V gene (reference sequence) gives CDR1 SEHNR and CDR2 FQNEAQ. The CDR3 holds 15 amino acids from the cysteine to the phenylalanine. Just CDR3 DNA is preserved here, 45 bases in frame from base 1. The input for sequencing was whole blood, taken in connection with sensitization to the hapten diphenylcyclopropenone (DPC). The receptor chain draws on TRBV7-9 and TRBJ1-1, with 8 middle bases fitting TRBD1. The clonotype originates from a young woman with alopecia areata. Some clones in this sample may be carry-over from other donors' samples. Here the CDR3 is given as CASSSTYTGGTEAFF. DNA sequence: TGTGCCAGCAGCTCAACCTACACAGGGGGAACTGAAGCTTTCTTT.